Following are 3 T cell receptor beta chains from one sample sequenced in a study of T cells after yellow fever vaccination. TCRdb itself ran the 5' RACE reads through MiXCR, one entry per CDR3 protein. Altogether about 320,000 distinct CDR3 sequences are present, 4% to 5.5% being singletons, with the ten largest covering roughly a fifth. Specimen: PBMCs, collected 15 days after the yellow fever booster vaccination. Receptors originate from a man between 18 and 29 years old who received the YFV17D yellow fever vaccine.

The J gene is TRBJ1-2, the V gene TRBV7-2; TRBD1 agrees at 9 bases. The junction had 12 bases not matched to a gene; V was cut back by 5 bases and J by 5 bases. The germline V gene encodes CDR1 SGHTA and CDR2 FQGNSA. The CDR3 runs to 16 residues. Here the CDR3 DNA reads TGTGCCAGCAGCCCAAGGAGGACAGGGGCTTCGTATGGCTACACCTTC. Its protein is CASSPRRTGASYGYTF.

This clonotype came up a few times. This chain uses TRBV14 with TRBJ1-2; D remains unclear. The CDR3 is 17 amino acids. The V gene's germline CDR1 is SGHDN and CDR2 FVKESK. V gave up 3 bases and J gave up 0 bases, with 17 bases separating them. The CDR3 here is CASSHWAPADSNYGYTF. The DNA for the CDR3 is TGTGCCAGCAGCCACTGGGCGCCAGCGGATTCTAACTATGGCTACACCTTC.

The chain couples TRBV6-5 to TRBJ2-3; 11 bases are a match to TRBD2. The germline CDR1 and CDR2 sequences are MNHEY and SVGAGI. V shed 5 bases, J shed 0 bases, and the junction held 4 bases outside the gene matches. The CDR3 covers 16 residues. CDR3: CASSTGTSGSTDTQYF. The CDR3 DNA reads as TGTGCCAGCAGTACCGGGACTAGCGGTAGCACAGATACGCAGTATTTT.